This TCR beta chain comes out of a study of blood T cell repertoires in COVID-19. As for the study in general: Sites across the United States, Italy and Spain contributed samples from acute and convalescent COVID-19. T cells, B-cell-depleted T cells, or PBMCs provided the cDNA or gDNA that served as material.

The authors' processing: Amplifying reference gene primers gave estimates of nucleated cell counts. TCRdb keeps only in-frame clones here, not all; method: immunoSEQ multiplex PCR. That table supplies the V and J calls and clone size; D and trimming were determined from the DNA. The sample lists about 220,000 clones; 84% were seen once. V lost 0 bases to trimming and J lost 12 bases, with 21 bases between them. The CDR3 sequence is 16 residues long. Germline values: CDR1 SGHDN, CDR2 FVKESK. The sample holds a few counts of this clone. The receptor was isolated from a woman aged 55-70 years who had recovered from COVID-19. Sequences were obtained from peripheral blood. The chain combines TRBV14 with TRBJ2-1; D might be TRBD2 (7 bases). As DNA, the CDR3 is TGTGCCAGCAGCCAAGATGAGGGGGGGTCTCGCCAGGGGCAGTTCTTC. Residues: CASSQDEGGSRQGQFF.